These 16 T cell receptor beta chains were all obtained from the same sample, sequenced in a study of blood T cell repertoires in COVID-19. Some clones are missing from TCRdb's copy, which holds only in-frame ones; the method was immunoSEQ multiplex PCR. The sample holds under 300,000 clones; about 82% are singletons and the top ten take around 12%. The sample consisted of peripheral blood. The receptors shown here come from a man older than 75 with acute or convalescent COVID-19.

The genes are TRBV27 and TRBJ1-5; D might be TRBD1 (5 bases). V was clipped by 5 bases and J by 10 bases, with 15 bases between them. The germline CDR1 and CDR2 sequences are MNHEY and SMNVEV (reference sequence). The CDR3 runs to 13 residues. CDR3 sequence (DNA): TGTGCCAGCAGTCCCGACAGTATCGTCCCCCAGCATTTT. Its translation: CASSPDSIVPQHF.

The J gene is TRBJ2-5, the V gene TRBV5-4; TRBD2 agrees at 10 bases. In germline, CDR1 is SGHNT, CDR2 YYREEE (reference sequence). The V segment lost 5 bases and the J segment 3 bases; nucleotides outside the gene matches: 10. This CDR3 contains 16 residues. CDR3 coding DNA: TGTGCCAGCAGGGCGTCTAGCGGGAGACGAGAAGAGACCCAGTACTTC. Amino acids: CASRASSGRREETQYF.

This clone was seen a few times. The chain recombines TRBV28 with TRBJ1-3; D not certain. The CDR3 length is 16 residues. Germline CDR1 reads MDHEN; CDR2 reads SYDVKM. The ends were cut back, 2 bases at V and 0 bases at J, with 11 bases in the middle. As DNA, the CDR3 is TGTGCCAGCAGTTTAGAGGTCAGCCACTCTGGAAACACCATATATTTT. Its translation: CASSLEVSHSGNTIYF.

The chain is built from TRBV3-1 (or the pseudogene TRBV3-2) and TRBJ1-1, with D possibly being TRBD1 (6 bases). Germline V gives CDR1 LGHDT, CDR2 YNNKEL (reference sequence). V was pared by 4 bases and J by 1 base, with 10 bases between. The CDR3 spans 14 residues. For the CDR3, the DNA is TGTGCCAGCAGCCTTGGGGGCGGGAACACTGAAGCTTTCTTT. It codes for CASSLGGGNTEAFF.

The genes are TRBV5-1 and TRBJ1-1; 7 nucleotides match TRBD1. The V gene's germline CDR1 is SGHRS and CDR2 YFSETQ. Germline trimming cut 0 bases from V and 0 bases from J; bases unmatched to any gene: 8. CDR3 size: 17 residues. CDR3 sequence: CASSLGLQGLLNTEAFF. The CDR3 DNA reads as TGCGCCAGCAGCTTGGGGCTACAGGGGTTACTGAACACTGAAGCTTTCTTT.

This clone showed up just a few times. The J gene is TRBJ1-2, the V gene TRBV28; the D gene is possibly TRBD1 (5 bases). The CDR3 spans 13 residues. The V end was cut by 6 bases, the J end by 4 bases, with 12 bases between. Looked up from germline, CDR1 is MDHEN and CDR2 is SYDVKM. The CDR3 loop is CASSQRGGYGYTF. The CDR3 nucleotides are TGTGCCAGCAGCCAAAGGGGTGGCTATGGCTACACCTTC.

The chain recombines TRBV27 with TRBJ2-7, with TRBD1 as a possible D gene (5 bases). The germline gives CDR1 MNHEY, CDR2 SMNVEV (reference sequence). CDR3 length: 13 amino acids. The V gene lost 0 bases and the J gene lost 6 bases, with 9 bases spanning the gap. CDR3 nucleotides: TGTGCCAGCAGTTTATCGGTCAGGGCCGAGCAGTACTTC. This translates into CASSLSVRAEQYF.

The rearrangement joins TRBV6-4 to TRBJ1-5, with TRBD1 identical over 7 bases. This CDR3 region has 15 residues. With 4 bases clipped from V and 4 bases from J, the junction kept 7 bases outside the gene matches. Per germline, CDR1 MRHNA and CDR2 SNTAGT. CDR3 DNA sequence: TGTGCCAGCAGTGTGGACCAGGACAGGAATCAGCCCCAGCATTTT. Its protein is CASSVDQDRNQPQHF.

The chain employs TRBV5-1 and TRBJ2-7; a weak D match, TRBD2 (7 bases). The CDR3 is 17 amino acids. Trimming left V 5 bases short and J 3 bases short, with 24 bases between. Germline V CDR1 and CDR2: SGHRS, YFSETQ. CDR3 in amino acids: CASSRGIGRELYYEQYF. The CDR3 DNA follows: TGCGCCAGCAGTAGGGGGATAGGGCGGGAGTTGTACTACGAGCAGTACTTC.

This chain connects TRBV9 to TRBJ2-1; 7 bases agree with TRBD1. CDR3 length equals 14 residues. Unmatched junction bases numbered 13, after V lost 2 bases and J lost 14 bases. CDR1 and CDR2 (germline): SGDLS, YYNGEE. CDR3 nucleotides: TGTGCCAGCAGCGTTGGCCAGGGGGTCCTCGGGGAGTTCTTC. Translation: CASSVGQGVLGEFF. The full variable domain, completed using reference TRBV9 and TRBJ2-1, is DSGVTQTPKHLITATGQRVTLRCSPRSGDLSVYWYQQSLDQGLQFLIQYYNGEERAKGNILERFSAQQFPDLHSELNLSSLELGDSALYFCASSVGQGVLGEFFGPGTRLTVL.

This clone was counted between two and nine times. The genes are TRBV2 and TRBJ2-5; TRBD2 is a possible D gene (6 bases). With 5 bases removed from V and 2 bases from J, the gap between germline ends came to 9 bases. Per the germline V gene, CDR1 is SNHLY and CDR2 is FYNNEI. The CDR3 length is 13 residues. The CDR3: CASSPSEQETQYF. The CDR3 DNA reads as TGTGCCAGCAGTCCTAGCGAGCAAGAGACCCAGTACTTC.

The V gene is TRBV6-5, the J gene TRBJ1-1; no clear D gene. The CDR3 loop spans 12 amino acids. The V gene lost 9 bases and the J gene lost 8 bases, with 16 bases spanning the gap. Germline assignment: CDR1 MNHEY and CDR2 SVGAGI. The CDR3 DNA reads TGTGCCAGTAAGGGAGAGATTATGGAAGCTTTCTTT. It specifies CASKGEIMEAFF.

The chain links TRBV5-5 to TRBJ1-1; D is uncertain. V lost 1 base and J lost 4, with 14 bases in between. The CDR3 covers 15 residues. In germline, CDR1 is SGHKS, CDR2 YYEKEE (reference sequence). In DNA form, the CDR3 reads TGTGCCAGCAGCTTGCTCGGAGGGTTGGGCACTGAAGCTTTCTTT. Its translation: CASSLLGGLGTEAFF.

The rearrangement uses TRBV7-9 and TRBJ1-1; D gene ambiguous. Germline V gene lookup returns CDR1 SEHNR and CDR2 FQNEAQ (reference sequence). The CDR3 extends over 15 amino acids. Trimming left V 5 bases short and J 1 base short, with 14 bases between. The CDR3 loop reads CASSPIGLPNTEAFF. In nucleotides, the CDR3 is TGTGCCAGCAGCCCGATCGGTCTGCCGAACACTGAAGCTTTCTTT. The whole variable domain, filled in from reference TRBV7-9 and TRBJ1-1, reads DTGVSQNPRHKITKRGQNVTFRCDPISEHNRLYWYRQTLGQGPEFLTYFQNEAQLEKSRLLSDRFSAERPKGSFSTLEIQRTEQGDSAMYLCASSPIGLPNTEAFFGQGTRLTVV.

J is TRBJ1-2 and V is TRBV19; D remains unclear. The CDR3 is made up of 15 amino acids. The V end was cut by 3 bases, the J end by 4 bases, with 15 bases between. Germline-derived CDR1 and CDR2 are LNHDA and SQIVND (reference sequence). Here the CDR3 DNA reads TGTGCCAGTAGTATCTCCAGAGGCCACACCTATGGCTACACCTTC. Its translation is CASSISRGHTYGYTF.

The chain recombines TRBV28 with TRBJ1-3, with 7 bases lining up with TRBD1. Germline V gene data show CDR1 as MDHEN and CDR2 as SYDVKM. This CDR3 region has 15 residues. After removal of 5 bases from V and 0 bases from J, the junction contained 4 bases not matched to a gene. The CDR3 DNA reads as TGTGCCAGCAGTCTGGACAGGCTCTCTGGAAACACCATATATTTT. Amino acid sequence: CASSLDRLSGNTIYF.